This T cell receptor (beta chain) was sequenced in a study of beta chain features in type 1 diabetes. About the study: Age, gender and cell yields were alike across patients and healthy donors. Study findings and constraints: Across all four CD4+ subsets, people with type 1 diabetes showed modestly shorter TCRB CDR3s. More deletions and fewer insertions at VDJ junctions were found in patients with type 1 diabetes. Whether TCRB rearrangement is influenced by HLA type was left unresolved in this analysis.

The whole isolated RNA underwent reverse transcription, so sequencing captured expressed TCRB transcripts. Sequencing used immunoSEQ multiplex PCR; TCRdb keeps in-frame clones, though not all of them. Here the sample spans about 53,000 clones, about 64% being singletons. In the case of this clone: What it binds is unknown.

The sequence derives from a woman aged 25 to 39 with type 1 diabetes. The sequenced material came from stem cell memory CD4+ T cells from blood.

The CDR3 nucleotides read TGCGCCAGCAGCTTGAGATCGACTAGCGGGAACACCGGGGAGCTGTTTTTT. This encodes CASSLRSTSGNTGELFF. The chain uses TRBV5-1 and TRBJ2-2; TRBD2 agrees at 9 bases. This CDR3 has 17 residues. V was pared by 1 base and J by 1 base, with 5 bases of the junction left unmatched. Germline values: CDR1 SGHRS, CDR2 YFSETQ.